This paragraph reports one T cell receptor (beta chain). What it binds is unknown. General study findings and limits: Larger-cohort validation covered only one TCR beta V-J rearrangement. Tumor memory CD4+ T cell TCR gene usage clustered with blood and lymph node memory CD4+ cells and lymph node naive CD4+ cells. Tumor Tregs overlapped most with tumor, then blood, naive CD4+ cells.

Cells sorted as Tregs were CD4+, CD25+ and CD127-/low. Semi-nested PCR with Nested Universal Primer A followed constant-region reverse priming of full-length variable regions. MiXCR, run by TCRdb on the 5' RACE reads, gives a single entry per CDR3 protein. In the table there are around 8,300 distinct CDR3 sequences, approximately 45% of which are singletons. The CDR3 runs 13 residues. Germline V lookup: CDR1 MNHEY, CDR2 SVGAGI. Trimming cost V 5 bases and J 9 bases, with 14 bases left between them. Specimen: Tregs sorted from a lymph node. V usage is TRBV6-5 and J usage is TRBJ2-1; tentative D call: TRBD2 (5 bases). This TCR was sampled from a female donor with breast cancer. CDR3 sequence: CASSGIVGVEQFF. CDR3 nucleotides: TGTGCCAGCAGTGGGATTGTGGGAGTTGAGCAGTTCTTC.